This record looks at one T cell receptor (beta chain) sequence and its context. Its antigen is not identified. At sampling all donors were nominally healthy, likely with unrecorded immune exposures. This specimen belongs to a study of cytomegalovirus exposure and HLA in healthy donors. In the PCR, 60 Vbeta and 13 Jbeta primers were used. The protocol was immunoSEQ multiplex PCR, while the TCRdb copy is restricted to in-frame clones and leaves out a portion. The sample carries 100,000 to 120,000 clones, around 77% recorded once. Germline CDR1 is MNHEY and CDR2 is SVGAGI. V lost 5 bases to trimming and J lost 5 bases, with 12 bases between them. The CDR3 is 13 amino acids. Study outcomes and limitations: Later analysis associated a missense DCLRE1C variant with TCR beta V- and J-gene trimming.

The sample was PBMCs. The source of this sequence is a woman aged 35 to 49 in good health and CMV-seropositive. The rearrangement joins TRBV6-5 to TRBJ1-1; D remains ambiguous. The CDR3, as DNA: TGTGCCAGCAGTGCCCGGCGGTGGACTGAAGCTTTCTTT. Protein: CASSARRWTEAFF.